This T cell receptor (beta chain) was documented in a study of cytomegalovirus exposure and HLA in healthy donors. Study results and caveats: Previously analyzed data showed that most TCR beta V segments were productive at a frequency of about 87% or about 30%. Using the classifier, cytomegalovirus status was reportedly diagnosed with high specificity and sensitivity.

In the PCR, 60 Vbeta and 13 Jbeta primers were used. Measured with immunoSEQ multiplex PCR; TCRdb has only the in-frame clones, and not every one. In the table there are some 180,000 clones, more than 65% of which are singletons. The CDR3 length is 14 residues. Trimming stripped 0 bases from V and 2 bases from J, with 9 bases between. CDR1 and CDR2 from the germline V gene are SGHRS and YFSETQ. This clone was found a few times. Its antigen is not identified. The source material was PBMCs. This receptor was obtained from a girl aged 2 to 10 in good health and CMV-seropositive. This sequence joins TRBV5-1 and TRBJ2-7; a weak D match, TRBD2 (6 bases). The CDR3 protein is CASSLAGAPYEQYF. The CDR3 DNA reads TGCGCCAGCAGCTTGGCGGGAGCCCCCTACGAGCAGTACTTC.